The source of this TCR beta chain is a study of cytomegalovirus exposure and HLA in healthy donors. Overall study findings and caveats: A few chains tied to CMV proved CMV antigen-specific in vitro. TCR beta chains numbering 164 were designated cytomegalovirus-associated.

Clones were sequenced by immunoSEQ multiplex PCR, and TCRdb holds only the in-frame ones, with some missing. In the table there are 130,000 to 150,000 clones, about nine tenths of which are singletons. V shed 4 bases and J shed 0 bases, with 13 bases lying between them. This CDR3 is built from 16 residues. Germline CDR1 MDHEN, CDR2 SYDVKM. This clone was recorded once. Its antigen remains unidentified. The sequencing sample was made of PBMCs. The receptor comes from a woman younger than 45 in good health and CMV-seropositive. The rearrangement links TRBV28 to TRBJ1-3, with a possible D match to TRBD1 (6 bases). CDR3 DNA: TGTGCCAGCAGTTGGGGACAAGAACTCTCTGGAAACACCATATATTTT. Amino acid sequence: CASSWGQELSGNTIYF.